This is a list of T cell receptor beta chains from one sample in a study of blood T cell repertoires in COVID-19. Sequenced by immunoSEQ multiplex PCR; TCRdb stores in-frame clones only, minus some. The sample includes some 370,000 clones, more than 80% seen only once; the top ten take 0.95% to 1.5%. Sequenced: peripheral blood. All receptors come from a man aged 40-50 years with acute or convalescent COVID-19. The CDR3 runs from the conserved cysteine through the conserved F or W. D genes are given only for firm matches. Expanded clones are given a class, and other clones once, few, many or no size at all.

length: 15; V: TRBV5-1; D: TRBD1; J: TRBJ1-1; size: -; CDR3: CASSLTGEMNTEAFF; DNA: TGCGCCAGCAGTCTGACAGGGGAAATGAACACTGAAGCTTTCTTT
length: 13; V: TRBV4-2; D: -; J: TRBJ1-5; size: -; CDR3: CASSQDGGQPQHF; DNA: TGTGCCAGCAGCCAAGACGGTGGTCAGCCCCAGCATTTT
length: 14; V: TRBV6-5; D: -; J: TRBJ1-3; size: -; CDR3: CASTVQSSGNTIYF; DNA: TGTGCCAGCACCGTACAGTCCTCTGGAAACACCATATATTTT
length: 12; V: TRBV7-8; D: -; J: TRBJ1-1; size: -; CDR3: CASSGGSGVAFF; DNA: TGTGCCAGCAGCGGAGGTTCGGGGGTGGCTTTCTTT
length: 14; V: TRBV2; D: -; J: TRBJ1-2; size: -; CDR3: CASSEARANYGYTF; DNA: TGTGCCAGCAGTGAAGCGAGGGCTAACTATGGCTACACCTTC
length: 15; V: TRBV19; D: -; J: TRBJ1-5; size: -; CDR3: CASTDPGYSNQPQHF; DNA: TGTGCCAGTACCGATCCAGGGTATAGCAATCAGCCCCAGCATTTT
length: 12; V: TRBV29-1; D: TRBD1; J: TRBJ2-1; size: -; CDR3: CSVESTGGEQFF; DNA: TGCAGCGTTGAATCTACAGGGGGTGAGCAGTTCTTC
length: 15; V: TRBV4-3; D: -; J: TRBJ2-7; size: -; CDR3: CASSQAYGSSYEQYF; DNA: TGCGCCAGCAGCCAAGCCTACGGGTCCTCCTACGAGCAGTACTTC
length: 13; V: TRBV19; D: -; J: TRBJ2-7; size: -; CDR3: CASSFGQLYEQYF; DNA: TGTGCCAGTAGTTTTGGACAGCTTTACGAGCAGTACTTC
length: 14; V: TRBV9; D: TRBD1; J: TRBJ2-2; size: -; CDR3: CASSTTTGPGELFF; DNA: TGTGCCAGCAGCACTACGACAGGGCCCGGGGAGCTGTTTTTT
length: 16; V: TRBV13; D: -; J: TRBJ1-4; size: -; CDR3: CASSLGSGATNEKLFF; DNA: TGTGCCAGCAGCTTAGGATCGGGAGCCACGAATGAAAAACTGTTTTTT
length: 17; V: TRBV5-6; D: TRBD1; J: TRBJ2-7; size: few; CDR3: CASSSGTGSSVLYEQYF; DNA: TGTGCCAGCAGTTCAGGGACAGGTTCGTCCGTTCTCTACGAGCAGTACTTC
length: 14; V: TRBV18; D: -; J: TRBJ1-5; size: -; CDR3: CASSWEISNQPQHF; DNA: TGTGCCAGCTCATGGGAGATCAGCAATCAGCCCCAGCATTTT
length: 16; V: TRBV9; D: TRBD2; J: TRBJ2-2; size: -; CDR3: CASSARLAGPTGELFF; DNA: TGTGCCAGCAGCGCCCGACTAGCGGGGCCCACCGGGGAGCTGTTTTTT
length: 15; V: TRBV9; D: TRBD2; J: TRBJ2-7; size: -; CDR3: CASSSGTSGFYEQYF; DNA: TGTGCCAGCAGCTCAGGGACTAGCGGGTTCTACGAGCAGTACTTC
length: 14; V: TRBV19; D: -; J: TRBJ2-7; size: -; CDR3: CASSIGQGNYEQYF; DNA: TGTGCCAGTAGTATAGGTCAGGGTAACTACGAGCAGTACTTC
length: 16; V: TRBV2; D: -; J: TRBJ1-4; size: few; CDR3: CASSADRPTTNEKLFF; DNA: TGTGCCAGCAGTGCCGACAGGCCCACAACTAATGAAAAACTGTTTTTT
length: 16; V: TRBV30; D: -; J: TRBJ1-3; size: -; CDR3: CAWSAPRTDSGNTIYF; DNA: TGTGCCTGGAGTGCTCCTCGGACAGACTCTGGAAACACCATATATTTT
length: 13; V: TRBV4-3; D: -; J: TRBJ2-3; size: -; CDR3: CASKPAPTDTQYF; DNA: TGCGCCAGCAAGCCCGCCCCCACAGATACGCAGTATTTT
length: 13; V: TRBV5-1; D: -; J: TRBJ2-2; size: -; CDR3: CASSLAVTGELFF; DNA: TGCGCCAGCAGCTTGGCGGTCACCGGGGAGCTGTTTTTT
length: 14; V: TRBV6-1; D: -; J: TRBJ1-6; size: -; CDR3: CASSETGGNSPLHF; DNA: TGTGCCAGCAGTGAAACCGGAGGGAATTCACCCCTCCACTTT
length: 15; V: TRBV15; D: TRBD1; J: TRBJ1-3; size: -; CDR3: CATSRATGNGNTIYF; DNA: TGTGCCACCAGCAGGGCGACAGGGAACGGAAACACCATATATTTT
length: 15; V: TRBV2; D: TRBD1; J: TRBJ1-6; size: -; CDR3: CASSEGDRELSPLHF; DNA: TGTGCCAGCAGTGAGGGGGACAGGGAATTGTCACCCCTCCACTTT
length: 16; V: TRBV5-4; D: -; J: TRBJ2-1; size: -; CDR3: CASSLYGGHLYNEQFF; DNA: TGTGCCAGCAGCTTGTATGGGGGACACCTATACAATGAGCAGTTCTTC
length: 15; V: TRBV5-4; D: TRBD2; J: TRBJ2-1; size: -; CDR3: CASSLAGTISNEQFF; DNA: TGTGCCAGCAGCTTGGCAGGGACTATCTCCAATGAGCAGTTCTTC
length: 16; V: TRBV5-1; D: TRBD1; J: TRBJ2-7; size: -; CDR3: CASSLRTGTSSYEQYF; DNA: TGCGCCAGCAGCTTGAGGACAGGGACAAGCTCCTACGAGCAGTACTTC
length: 13; V: TRBV7-8; D: -; J: TRBJ2-2; size: -; CDR3: CASVGAGTGELFF; DNA: TGTGCCAGCGTGGGGGCTGGAACCGGGGAGCTGTTTTTT
length: 11; V: TRBV4-2; D: -; J: TRBJ1-2; size: -; CDR3: CASSQGARNTF; DNA: TGTGCCAGCAGCCAAGGGGCACGGAACACCTTC
length: 16; V: TRBV5-1; D: -; J: TRBJ2-2; size: once; CDR3: CASSKVKGANTGELFF; DNA: TGCGCCAGCAGCAAGGTGAAGGGGGCGAACACCGGGGAGCTGTTTTTT
length: 16; V: TRBV24-1; D: -; J: TRBJ2-3; size: -; CDR3: CATRVCRECSTDTQYF; DNA: TGTGCCACCCGGGTCTGTCGGGAGTGTAGCACAGATACGCAGTATTTT
length: 18; V: TRBV7-3; D: -; J: TRBJ2-6; size: -; CDR3: CASSWRGQSRSGANVLTF; DNA: TGTGCCAGCAGCTGGAGGGGGCAGTCTCGGTCTGGGGCCAACGTCCTGACTTTC
length: 14; V: TRBV9; D: -; J: TRBJ1-2; size: -; CDR3: CASSADSVNYGYTF; DNA: TGTGCCAGCAGCGCCGACAGTGTTAACTATGGCTACACCTTC
length: 18; V: TRBV5-8; D: -; J: TRBJ1-2; size: -; CDR3: CASSLERLAGQNHYGYTF; DNA: TGTGCCAGCAGCTTGGAGAGACTGGCCGGACAGAACCACTATGGCTACACCTTC
length: 14; V: TRBV28; D: TRBD1; J: TRBJ1-4; size: -; CDR3: CASSPPGQGVKLFF; DNA: TGTGCCAGCAGTCCCCCCGGACAGGGCGTAAAACTGTTTTTT
length: 14; V: TRBV7-2; D: -; J: TRBJ2-7; size: -; CDR3: CASSIAASPYEQYF; DNA: TGTGCCAGCAGCATAGCGGCTTCCCCCTACGAGCAGTACTTC
length: 13; V: TRBV7-2; D: -; J: TRBJ2-7; size: -; CDR3: CASSYLTSGEQYF; DNA: TGTGCCAGCAGCTACCTGACATCGGGGGAGCAGTACTTC
length: 17; V: TRBV4-2; D: -; J: TRBJ2-5; size: -; CDR3: CASSHLNVDLYQETQYF; DNA: TGTGCCAGCAGCCACCTCAATGTGGACTTGTACCAAGAGACCCAGTACTTC
length: 17; V: TRBV11-2; D: -; J: TRBJ1-5; size: few; CDR3: CASSLSGVRTRNQPQHF; DNA: TGTGCCAGCAGCTTATCGGGGGTGAGGACTAGGAATCAGCCCCAGCATTTT
length: 13; V: TRBV15; D: -; J: TRBJ2-6; size: -; CDR3: CATSSARSNVLTF; DNA: TGTGCCACCAGCAGCGCCAGGTCCAACGTCCTGACTTTC
length: 14; V: TRBV28; D: -; J: TRBJ1-6; size: -; CDR3: CASSLNPQQGSLHF; DNA: TGTGCCAGCAGTCTCAACCCCCAACAGGGTAGCCTCCACTTT
length: 16; V: TRBV6-6; D: -; J: TRBJ1-5; size: once; CDR3: CASSYSRDYSNQPQHF; DNA: TGTGCCAGCAGTTACTCCAGGGATTATAGCAATCAGCCCCAGCATTTT
length: 14; V: TRBV15; D: -; J: TRBJ2-7; size: -; CDR3: CATSRARSTYEQYF; DNA: TGTGCCACCAGCAGAGCTAGATCAACCTACGAGCAGTACTTC
length: 12; V: TRBV30; D: -; J: TRBJ2-3; size: -; CDR3: CALELDSHTQYF; DNA: TGTGCCTTGGAACTGGACAGCCATACGCAGTATTTT
length: 15; V: TRBV6-4; D: -; J: TRBJ1-2; size: -; CDR3: CASSDSGDSRLGYTF; DNA: TGTGCCAGCAGTGACTCCGGTGACTCCAGACTTGGCTACACCTTC
length: 16; V: TRBV5-1; D: TRBD2; J: TRBJ2-3; size: -; CDR3: CASSLLAGADTDTQYF; DNA: TGCGCCAGCAGCTTGCTAGCGGGGGCCGACACAGATACGCAGTATTTT